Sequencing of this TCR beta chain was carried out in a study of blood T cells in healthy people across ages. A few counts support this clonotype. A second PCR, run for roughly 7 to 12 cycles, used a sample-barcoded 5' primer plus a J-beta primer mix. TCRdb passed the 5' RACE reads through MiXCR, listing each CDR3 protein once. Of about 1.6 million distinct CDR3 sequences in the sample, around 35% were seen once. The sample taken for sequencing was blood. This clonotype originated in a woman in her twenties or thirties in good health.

Written as DNA, the CDR3 is TGTGCCAGCAGCTTCGAGGGGGCTCAACCCCAGCATTTT. Amino acid sequence: CASSFEGAQPQHF. The chain recombines TRBV7-9 with TRBJ1-5, with 7 bases that match TRBD1. V gave up 3 bases and J gave up 10 bases; unmatched junction bases: 6. The germline V gene has CDR1 SEHNR and CDR2 FQNEAQ (reference sequence). This CDR3 region has 13 residues.